This entry lists 6 T cell receptor beta chains sequenced from one sample in a study of T cells in Graves' hyperthyroidism and ophthalmopathy. The TCR beta CDR3 regions underwent amplification using RNA transcripts as the source. The TCR CDR3 was amplified in a first-round RT-PCR using the HTBI primer set. TCRdb recomputed calls from the multiplex PCR reads with MiXCR, one row per CDR3 protein. The data show fewer than 500,000 distinct CDR3 sequences, approximately 14% seen once. The sequencing sample was made of blood. All receptors come from a woman younger than 45 with Graves' ophthalmopathy.

This clonotype was counted a few times. The rearrangement links TRBV29-1 to TRBJ2-7; D gene unclear. Germline CDR1 reads SQVTM; CDR2 reads ANQGSEA. Between the trimmed V and J ends, which lost 3 bases and 6 bases, there was a span of 12 bases. This CDR3 has 12 amino acids. CDR3 coding DNA: TGCAGCGTTGATATGGGATTAGCCGAGCAGTACTTC. Translation: CSVDMGLAEQYF.

This clonotype has more than one count but fewer than ten. The V gene is TRBV28, the J gene TRBJ2-5; D possibly corresponds to TRBD2 (7 bases). The CDR3 runs 16 residues. V dropped 2 bases and J dropped 3 bases, with 16 bases sitting between them. Germline assignment: CDR1 MDHEN and CDR2 SYDVKM. CDR3 sequence reads: CASSLPPQGREETQYF. CDR3 sequence (DNA): TGTGCCAGCAGTTTACCCCCCCAGGGGAGGGAAGAGACCCAGTACTTC.

This clonotype was seen many times. The chain combines TRBV7-2 with TRBJ2-1, with a tentative D call TRBD2 (5 bases). Germline CDR1 is SGHTA and CDR2 is FQGNSA. There are 17 residues in the CDR3. V lost 3 bases and J 7 bases, leaving 22 bases between the germline ends. The CDR3 bases are TGTGCCAGCAGCTTGGCAGGCGGGTTATGGGTAGGAAATGAGCAGTTCTTC. It encodes CASSLAGGLWVGNEQFF.

This clonotype appeared many times. This sequence joins TRBV5-4 and TRBJ2-5; D is perhaps TRBD1 or TRBD2 (6 bases each). Germline CDR1 reads SGHNT; CDR2 reads YYREEE (reference sequence). Deletions cut 10 bases from V and 3 bases from J, with 16 bases between. This CDR3 has 13 residues. The CDR3 DNA is TGTGCCGGGGGCGGGGACCTCAAAGAGACCCAGTACTTC. Its translation is CAGGGDLKETQYF.

This clonotype was seen once. V gene TRBV10-2 combines with J gene TRBJ2-3, with TRBD2 as a possible D gene (6 bases). V dropped 6 bases and J dropped 4 bases, with 17 bases sitting between them. The CDR3 spans 15 residues. Germline V CDR1 and CDR2: WSHSY, SAAADI. The CDR3 is CASSQGGEGADTQYF. The CDR3 bases are TGCGCCAGCAGCCAAGGCGGGGAAGGTGCAGATACGCAGTATTTT.

This clonotype was recorded at least ten times. V is TRBV11-2 and J is TRBJ2-5; the D call may be TRBD1 or TRBD2 (5 bases each). The CDR3 consists of 15 residues. Trimming took 5 bases from V and 5 from J, leaving 18 bases between them. Germline CDR1 and CDR2: SGHAT and FQNNGV. CDR3 residues: CASSPRGREYETQYF. The CDR3 DNA reads as TGTGCCAGCAGCCCACGGGGCAGGGAGTACGAGACCCAGTACTTC.